This T cell receptor beta chain originates from a study of OX40 agonist ivuxolimab in advanced cancers. Comment on this clone: As yet, its antigen is unknown.

The method was immunoSEQ multiplex PCR; TCRdb's version includes in-frame clones alone and lacks a portion of them. The sample lists 70,000 or so clones, over 75% occurring once. CDR1 and CDR2 from the germline V gene are MNHNY and SVGAGI (reference sequence). V gave up 5 bases and J gave up 2 bases; unmatched junction bases: 2. The CDR3 runs to 13 residues. Findings and caveats of the study: Clonal expansion was seen in CD4+ and CD8+ blood T cells by week 6 at 0.1 to 3.0 mg/kg.

This sequence was found in an adult with an advanced solid tumor such as melanoma, head and neck, liver or kidney cancer. The chain uses TRBV6-6 and TRBJ1-2; 7 bases agree with TRBD1. This sample comprised CD4+ or CD8+ T cells sorted from blood, obtained in a trial of the OX40 agonist ivuxolimab. CDR3 in amino acids: CASSQGGNYGYTF. As DNA, the CDR3 is TGTGCCAGCAGTCAGGGGGGGAACTATGGCTACACCTTC.